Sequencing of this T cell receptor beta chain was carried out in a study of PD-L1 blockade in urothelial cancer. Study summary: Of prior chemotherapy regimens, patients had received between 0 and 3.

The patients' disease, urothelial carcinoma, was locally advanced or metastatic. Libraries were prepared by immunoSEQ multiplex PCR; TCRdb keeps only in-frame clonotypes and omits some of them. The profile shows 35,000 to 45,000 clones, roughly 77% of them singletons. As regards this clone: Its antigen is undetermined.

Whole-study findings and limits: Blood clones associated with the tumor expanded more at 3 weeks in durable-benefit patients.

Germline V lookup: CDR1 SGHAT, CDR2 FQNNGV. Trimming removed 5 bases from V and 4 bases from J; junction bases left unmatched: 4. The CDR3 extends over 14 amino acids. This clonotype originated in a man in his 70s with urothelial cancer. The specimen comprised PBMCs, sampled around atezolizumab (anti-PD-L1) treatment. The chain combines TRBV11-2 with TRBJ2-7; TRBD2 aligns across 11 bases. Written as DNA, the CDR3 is TGTGCCAGCAGCCCGGGACTAGCGGAGTACGAGCAGTACTTC. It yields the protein CASSPGLAEYEQYF.